This entry is about one T cell receptor beta chain. This entry belongs to a study of blood T cell repertoires in COVID-19. The repertoire was sequenced with immunoSEQ multiplex PCR; TCRdb's copy has only in-frame clones and lacks some. The sample records 200,000 to 250,000 clones, around 80% being singletons. The CDR3 extends over 16 amino acids. CDR1 is KGHSH, CDR2 LQKENI, per germline. The ends were cut back, 4 bases at V and 8 bases at J, with 18 bases in the middle. The sample was peripheral blood. The rearrangement joins TRBV18 to TRBJ1-6; D not resolved. The sequence was collected from a woman aged 70-85 years with acute or convalescent COVID-19. As DNA, the CDR3 is TGTGCCAGCTCACTGAACGGAGGGCGGCAGGATTCACCCCTCCACTTT. Translated: CASSLNGGRQDSPLHF.